The 18 T cell receptor beta chains presented below share a single source sample, sequenced in a study of T-cell reconstitution after alpha-beta-depleted transplantation in children. Unique molecular identifiers were built into the TCRbeta library. TCRdb fed the PCR reads into MiXCR, producing one record per CDR3 protein. In the table there are some 590,000 distinct CDR3 sequences, approximately 10% of which are singletons. Sequencing was performed on PBMCs from the stem cell graft donor, taken from the stem cell graft. The receptors originated from a human donor who donated a stem cell graft to a child with acute myeloid leukemia.

The CDR3 sequence is CASSLDGTGEAFF. CDR3 coding DNA: TGTGCCAGCAGCTTAGATGGGACAGGCGAAGCTTTCTTT. The chain couples TRBV7-2 to TRBJ1-1, with 8 bases lining up with TRBD1. Germline V gene lookup returns CDR1 SGHTA and CDR2 FQGNSA. The CDR3 runs 13 residues. V shed 1 base and J 8 bases; nucleotides not matched to a gene: 3.

This clonotype was seen repeatedly, ten times or more. The chain is built from TRBV28 and TRBJ2-5; no firm D call. This CDR3 is 14 amino acids long. The germline CDR1 and CDR2 sequences are MDHEN and SYDVKM. V gave up 3 bases and J gave up 1 base, with 9 bases separating them. CDR3 protein: CASSFRPIQETQYF. DNA for the CDR3: TGTGCCAGCAGTTTTAGACCGATCCAAGAGACCCAGTACTTC.

The sample holds many counts of this clonotype. This chain joins TRBV28 and TRBJ2-2, with a weak D call TRBD2 (6 bases). The CDR3 spans 13 residues. V was clipped by 7 bases and J by 5 bases, with 11 bases between them. In germline, CDR1 is MDHEN, CDR2 SYDVKM. The CDR3 protein is CASISGSTGELFF. Here the CDR3 DNA reads TGTGCCAGCATTAGCGGATCTACCGGGGAGCTGTTTTTT.

The sample holds a few counts of this clonotype. The chain recombines TRBV7-6 with TRBJ1-5; 8 nucleotides line up with TRBD1. Trimming removed 6 bases from V and 0 bases from J; junction bases left unmatched: 7. CDR1 is SGHVS, CDR2 FNYEAQ, per germline. This CDR3 comprises 16 residues. CDR3 nucleotide sequence: TGTGCCAGCAGTCCGGACAGGGATTATAGCAATCAGCCCCAGCATTTT. It specifies CASSPDRDYSNQPQHF.

This clonotype was detected many times. This rearrangement joins TRBV11-2 to TRBJ2-1, with D perhaps TRBD1 (9 bases). The V end was cut by 0 bases, the J end by 7 bases, with 31 bases between. This CDR3 region has 21 residues. CDR1 and CDR2 (germline): SGHAT, FQNNGV. The CDR3 region is CASSLDFRTGVDGGRKNEQFF. The CDR3 DNA reads TGTGCCAGCAGCTTAGACTTCCGGACAGGGGTGGATGGCGGGAGGAAAAATGAGCAGTTCTTC. Using reference TRBV11-2 and TRBJ2-1 for the parts outside the CDR3, the full variable domain is EAGVAQSPRYKIIEKRQSVAFWCNPISGHATLYWYQQILGQGPKLLIQFQNNGVVDDSQLPKDRFSAERLKGVDSTLKIQPAKLEDSAVYLCASSLDFRTGVDGGRKNEQFFGPGTRLTVL.

The rearrangement uses TRBV13 and TRBJ2-6; D gene uncertain. Trimming took 4 bases from V and 0 from J, leaving 13 bases between them. The CDR3 has 17 residues. Germline CDR1 reads PRHDT; CDR2 reads FYEKMQ (reference sequence). This chain's CDR3 is CASSSPPTVSGANVLTF. Here the CDR3 DNA reads TGTGCCAGCAGCTCCCCACCCACGGTCTCTGGGGCCAACGTCCTGACTTTC.

The chain has TRBV6-2 or TRBV6-3 and TRBJ2-2; 8 nucleotides agree with TRBD2. J was trimmed by 0 bases and V by 6 bases; bases with no gene match: 6. The V gene's germline CDR1 is MNHEY and CDR2 SVGEGT. The CDR3 covers 16 residues. CDR3: CASRHYSGANTGELFF. CDR3 DNA: TGTGCCAGCAGACATTATAGCGGGGCGAACACCGGGGAGCTGTTTTTT.

This clonotype was counted at least ten times. V and J are TRBV25-1 and TRBJ1-2, with 8 positions matching TRBD1. Unmatched junction bases numbered 7, after V lost 2 bases and J lost 8 bases. This CDR3 has 14 amino acids. Germline V gene lookup returns CDR1 MGHDK and CDR2 SYGVNS. The DNA for the CDR3 is TGTGCCAGCAGTGAAGGAGGACAGGGCCGCGGCTACACCTTC. It codes for CASSEGGQGRGYTF.

This clonotype showed up many times. This chain uses TRBV20-1 with TRBJ2-7, with D hard to call. V lost 0 bases and J 4 bases, leaving 19 bases between the germline ends. Per germline, CDR1 DFQATT and CDR2 SNEGSKA (reference sequence). There are 16 residues in the CDR3. The CDR3 sequence is CSARDSHPTYPYEQYF. CDR3 DNA: TGCAGTGCTAGAGATTCGCACCCCACGTACCCTTACGAGCAGTACTTC.

This clonotype appeared a few times. This chain connects TRBV6-4 to TRBJ2-1; D is uncertain. CDR1 and CDR2 (germline): MRHNA, SNTAGT. This CDR3 has 15 residues. Trimming stripped 4 bases from V and 0 bases from J, with 10 bases between. As DNA, the CDR3 is TGTGCCAGCAGTGCAGACTGGAGCTCCTACAATGAGCAGTTCTTC. The encoded protein is CASSADWSSYNEQFF.

V and J are TRBV6-4 and TRBJ2-1, with D possibly TRBD2 on 6 matching bases. This CDR3 is 18 amino acids long. With 0 bases removed from V and 7 bases from J, the gap between germline ends came to 22 bases. Germline V gene lookup returns CDR1 MRHNA and CDR2 SNTAGT. For the CDR3, the DNA is TGTGCCAGCAGTGACTCTAGGATGGACTCAGGAGGGCAGAATGAGCAGTTCTTC. Translated: CASSDSRMDSGGQNEQFF.

There are a few counts of this clonotype. The chain is built from TRBV11-2 and TRBJ1-1; no reliable D call. V lost 0 bases and J lost 1, with 9 bases in between. CDR1 is SGHAT and CDR2 is FQNNGV in the germline V gene. CDR3 length equals 15 residues. For the CDR3, the DNA is TGTGCCAGCAGCTTAGATCTAGTTGGGAACACTGAAGCTTTCTTT. It yields the protein CASSLDLVGNTEAFF.

A remark on this clonotype: Likely a read error: the CDR3 ends without its conserved phenylalanine or tryptophan. The chain has TRBV3-1 and TRBJ1-5, with D uncertain. This CDR3 comprises 14 residues. CDR1 and CDR2 (germline): LGHDT, YNNKEL (reference sequence). Trimming stripped 1 base from V and 6 bases from J, with 10 bases between. In nucleotides, the CDR3 is TGTGCCAGCAGCCAAGCCGGGCGGGGTCAGCCCCAGCATTGT. As protein: CASSQAGRGQPQHC.

This chain uses TRBV29-1 with TRBJ2-7; no clear D. In germline, CDR1 is SQVTM, CDR2 ANQGSEA. CDR3 size: 13 residues. V lost 6 bases and J 1 base, leaving 13 bases between the germline ends. The CDR3 coding sequence is TGCAGCGTGAACGGATCCCCTTCCTACGAGCAGTACTTC. It is translated as CSVNGSPSYEQYF.

This clonotype showed up just a few times. The V gene is TRBV20-1, the J gene TRBJ2-3, with TRBD2 matching 9 bases. The V gene's germline CDR1 is DFQATT and CDR2 SNEGSKA (reference sequence). J lost 4 bases, V lost 5 bases, and 7 bases had no gene match. The CDR3 length is 14 residues. The CDR3 sequence: CSALSGGTSDTQYF. The CDR3 region has the DNA TGCAGTGCTCTGAGCGGGGGGACGTCAGATACGCAGTATTTT.

A few counts support this clonotype. This chain connects TRBV24-1 to TRBJ1-2, with TRBD1 matching over 9 bases. The CDR3 runs to 15 residues. The J segment lost 4 bases and the V segment lost 4 bases, leaving 6 bases of the junction unmatched. Germline V gene data show CDR1 as KGHDR and CDR2 as SFDVKD. The CDR3 DNA sequence: TGTGCCACCAGTGAGCCGGGACAGGGCGTCTATGGCTACACCTTC. This sequence encodes CATSEPGQGVYGYTF.

This clonotype was seen a handful of times. The rearrangement uses TRBV20-1 and TRBJ2-1; 7 nucleotides agree with TRBD2. The CDR3 sequence is 14 residues long. Losses at the gene ends were 2 bases for V and 9 bases for J; bases not matched to a gene: 10. Per germline, CDR1 DFQATT and CDR2 SNEGSKA (reference sequence). The CDR3: CSARPRMGLPEQFF. CDR3 sequence (DNA): TGCAGTGCTAGACCCCGAATGGGACTACCTGAGCAGTTCTTC.

This clonotype was counted at least ten times. The V and J genes are TRBV10-3 and TRBJ2-5; 12 bases are a match to TRBD2. Trimming took 6 bases from V and 7 from J; bases not matched to a gene: 9. Germline V gene data show CDR1 as ENHRY and CDR2 as SYGVKD. The CDR3 contains 15 residues. The DNA for the CDR3 is TGTGCCATCAGCCCATCGACTAGCGGGAGAGGGACCCAGTACTTC. Its translation: CAISPSTSGRGTQYF.